A single sample is the source of the 5 T cell receptor beta chains below, sequenced in a study of human thymus T cells. The protocol was immunoSEQ multiplex PCR, while the TCRdb copy is restricted to in-frame clones and leaves out a portion. Among roughly 77,000 clones listed, 85% to 95% were seen once. It was from resections taken during corrective heart surgery that the thymus tissue came. The sequencing sample was made of thymus tissue. These receptors all come from a girl in the first two years of life with a congenital heart defect but otherwise immunologically healthy.

V gene TRBV7-9 combines with J gene TRBJ2-1; 10 nucleotides align to TRBD2. The CDR3 has 15 residues. V dropped 4 bases and J dropped 9; count of bases not matched to a gene: 9. Per germline, CDR1 SEHNR and CDR2 FQNEAQ (reference sequence). The CDR3 DNA reads as TGTGCCAGCAGCTGCAGCGGGAGGGCTCTCGGTGAGCAGTTCTTC. Translated: CASSCSGRALGEQFF.

The genes are TRBV7-9 and TRBJ1-1, with unresolved D. Germline CDR1 SEHNR, CDR2 FQNEAQ (reference sequence). This CDR3 spans 19 amino acids. V was shortened by 1 base and J by 0 bases, with 21 bases between the two germline ends. The CDR3 loop reads CASSLVRIFGDPMNTEAFF. DNA for the CDR3: TGTGCCAGCAGCTTAGTTAGAATTTTCGGGGATCCAATGAACACTGAAGCTTTCTTT.

The chain joins TRBV11-2 to TRBJ2-1, with D maybe TRBD2 (6 bases). From germline, CDR1 is SGHAT and CDR2 FQNNGV. The CDR3 is 15 amino acids. Trimming left V 3 bases short and J 2 bases short, with 11 bases between. For the CDR3, the DNA is TGTGCCAGCAGCTTGTCGGGAGAACCCTACAATGAGCAGTTCTTC. This translates into CASSLSGEPYNEQFF. Full variable domain (rest looked up from reference TRBV11-2 and TRBJ2-1): EAGVAQSPRYKIIEKRQSVAFWCNPISGHATLYWYQQILGQGPKLLIQFQNNGVVDDSQLPKDRFSAERLKGVDSTLKIQPAKLEDSAVYLCASSLSGEPYNEQFFGPGTRLTVL.

V and J are TRBV6-5 and TRBJ2-7, with 10 bases identical to TRBD1. Germline CDR1 reads MNHEY; CDR2 reads SVGAGI. J gave up 3 bases and V 0 bases, and 2 bases lay outside the gene matches. The CDR3 consists of 15 residues. Written as DNA, the CDR3 is TGTGCCAGCAGTTACTCAAGGGACAGGGGCTACGAGCAGTACTTC. It codes for CASSYSRDRGYEQYF.

The V call is TRBV27, the J call TRBJ2-7; 8 nucleotides agree with TRBD2. V shed 7 bases, J shed 7 bases, and the junction held 30 bases outside the gene matches. The length of the CDR3 is 20 residues. Germline loops: CDR1 MNHEY, CDR2 SMNVEV (reference sequence). CDR3 nucleotides: TGTGCCAGCATATCGATACGATATCTGGGCCCCGGGCGGGAGGTAAGGGAGCAGTACTTC. Encoded protein: CASISIRYLGPGREVREQYF.